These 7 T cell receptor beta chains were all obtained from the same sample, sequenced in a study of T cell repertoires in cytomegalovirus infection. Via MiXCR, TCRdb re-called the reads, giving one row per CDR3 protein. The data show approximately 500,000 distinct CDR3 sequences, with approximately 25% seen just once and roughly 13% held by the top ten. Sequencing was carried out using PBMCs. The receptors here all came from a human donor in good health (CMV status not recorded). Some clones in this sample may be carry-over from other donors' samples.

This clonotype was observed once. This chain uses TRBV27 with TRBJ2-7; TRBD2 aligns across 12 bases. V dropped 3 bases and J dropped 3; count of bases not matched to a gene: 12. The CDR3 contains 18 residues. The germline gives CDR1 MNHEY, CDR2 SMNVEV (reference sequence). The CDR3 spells CASSLTTGTSGYVYEQYF. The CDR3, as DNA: TGTGCCAGCAGTTTGACTACCGGGACTAGCGGGTACGTCTACGAGCAGTACTTC.

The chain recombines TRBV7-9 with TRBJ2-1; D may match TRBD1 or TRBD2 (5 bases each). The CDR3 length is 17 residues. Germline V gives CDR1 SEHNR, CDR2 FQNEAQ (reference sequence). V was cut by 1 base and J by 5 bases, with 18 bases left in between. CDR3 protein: CASSLGTGDMTNNEQFF. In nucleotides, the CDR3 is TGTGCCAGCAGCTTAGGAACAGGCGATATGACTAACAATGAGCAGTTCTTC.

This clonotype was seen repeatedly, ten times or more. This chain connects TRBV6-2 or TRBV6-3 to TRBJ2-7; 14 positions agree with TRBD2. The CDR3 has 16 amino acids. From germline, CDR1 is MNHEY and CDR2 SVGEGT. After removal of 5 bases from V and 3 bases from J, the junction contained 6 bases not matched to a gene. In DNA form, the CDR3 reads TGTGCCAGCAGTGACACCGGGACTAGCGGGAGCTACGAGCAGTACGTC. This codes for CASSDTGTSGSYEQYV.

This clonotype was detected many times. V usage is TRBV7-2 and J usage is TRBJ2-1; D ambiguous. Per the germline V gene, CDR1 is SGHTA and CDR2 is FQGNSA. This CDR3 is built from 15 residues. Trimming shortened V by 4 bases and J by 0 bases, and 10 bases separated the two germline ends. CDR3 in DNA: TGTGCCAGCAGCTGGGTGGGAAGCTCCTACAATGAGCAGTTCTTC. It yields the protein CASSWVGSSYNEQFF.

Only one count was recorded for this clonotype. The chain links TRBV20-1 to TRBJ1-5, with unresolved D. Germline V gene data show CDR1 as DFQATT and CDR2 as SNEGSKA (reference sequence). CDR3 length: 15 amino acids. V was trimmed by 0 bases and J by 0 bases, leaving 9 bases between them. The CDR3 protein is CSARDIGNSNQPQHF. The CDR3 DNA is TGCAGTGCTAGAGATATAGGGAATAGCAATCAGCCCCAGCATTTT.

The CDR3 region is CASSQDQQGETQYF. DNA for the CDR3: TGCGCCAGCAGCCAAGATCAGCAGGGGGAGACCCAGTACTTC. The gene calls are TRBV4-1 and TRBJ2-5; tentative D call: TRBD1 (6 bases). The CDR3 has 14 residues. Germline values: CDR1 MGHRA, CDR2 YSYEKL. V lost 0 bases and J lost 5, with 10 bases in between.

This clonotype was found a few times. CDR3 sequence (DNA): TGTGCCACCAGTGAGGTGACTAGCGGGAGAGGCACCGGGGAGCTGTTTTTT. Translated: CATSEVTSGRGTGELFF. This rearrangement joins TRBV24-1 to TRBJ2-2; 12 nucleotides line up with TRBD2. Trimming at V came to 4 bases and at J to 4 bases, leaving 6 bases not matched to a gene. CDR1 is KGHDR and CDR2 is SFDVKD in the germline V gene. This CDR3 spans 17 amino acids.